These 25 T cell receptor beta chains were sequenced from one sample in a study of immune heterogeneity within non-small cell lung tumors. A multiplex PCR containing 32 V primers and 13 J primers was used to amplify TCR beta CDR3. TCRdb re-called the multiplex PCR reads through MiXCR, storing one row per CDR3 protein. Among nearly 15,000 distinct CDR3 sequences listed, approximately 30% were seen once. Bulk tumor genomic DNA constituted the template, at roughly 660 ng per sample. During surgery, several far-apart biopsies were obtained from every primary tumor. Before undergoing curative surgery, patients had newly diagnosed non-small cell lung cancer that was untreated. Sequenced material: lung tumor tissue. The receptors here all came from a woman aged 45-60 years with non-small cell lung cancer.

This clonotype was observed a handful of times. The chain combines TRBV3-1 with TRBJ2-7, with a tentative D call TRBD2 (6 bases). The CDR3 extends over 14 amino acids. From germline, CDR1 is LGHDT and CDR2 YNNKEL (reference sequence). Deletions cut 6 bases from V and 0 bases from J, with 12 bases between. This CDR3 is CASRSGPSSYEQYF. CDR3 nucleotides: TGTGCCAGCAGGAGCGGGCCAAGCTCCTACGAGCAGTACTTC.

This sequence joins TRBV30 and TRBJ1-4; D not certain. The germline V and J ends were trimmed by 1 base and 3 bases, with 9 bases remaining between them. CDR1 is GTSNPN, CDR2 SVGIG, per germline (reference sequence). There are 14 residues in the CDR3. CDR3 region: CAWSASLANEKLFF. The CDR3 DNA sequence: TGTGCCTGGAGTGCCTCTCTCGCTAATGAAAAACTGTTTTTT.

This clonotype was seen once. V and J are TRBV15 and TRBJ1-4, with D possibly matching TRBD1 (5 bases). CDR3 length equals 15 residues. Germline V gene sequence: CDR1 LNHNV, CDR2 YYDKDF (reference sequence). V dropped 0 bases and J dropped 13 bases, with 18 bases sitting between them. The CDR3 DNA sequence: TGTGCCACCAGCAGAGATCGATCCGGGACGGAGACACTGTTTTTT. Translating it yields CATSRDRSGTETLFF.

This clonotype has a count of ten or more. The chain is built from TRBV7-3 and TRBJ1-1; 8 nucleotides match TRBD1. Germline V lookup: CDR1 SGHTA, CDR2 FQGTGA. V lost 1 base, J lost 6 bases, and 4 bases stayed unmatched. The CDR3 consists of 14 residues. The CDR3 is CASSLNRGTSEAFF. CDR3 sequence (DNA): TGTGCCAGCAGCTTAAACAGGGGGACTTCTGAAGCTTTCTTT.

This clonotype came up a few times. The chain recombines TRBV6-2 or TRBV6-3 with TRBJ2-1; D unclear. Germline lookup yields CDR1 MNHEY and CDR2 SVGEGT. Trimming cost V 5 bases and J 8 bases, with 22 bases left between them. The CDR3 extends over 16 amino acids. The CDR3 sequence is CASSVARAMWRDEQFF. For the CDR3, the DNA is TGTGCCAGCAGTGTGGCAAGGGCGATGTGGCGCGATGAGCAGTTCTTC.

To note about this clonotype: A junction boundary mismatches the germline segment, possibly from a read error. The chain links TRBV10-1 to TRBJ2-7, with D possibly matching TRBD1 (6 bases). Germline V CDR1 and CDR2: WNHNN, SYGVQD (reference sequence). CDR3 length equals 14 residues. DNA of the CDR3: TGCGACAGCAGTCACCGGACAGTCCCCTACGAGCAGTACTTC. Its protein is CDSSHRTVPYEQYF.

The chain recombines TRBV10-2 with TRBJ2-2; D unresolved. There are 12 residues in the CDR3. V was trimmed by 5 bases and J by 5 bases, leaving 6 bases between them. Germline loops: CDR1 WSHSY, CDR2 SAAADI. The CDR3 loop is CASSITTGELFF. CDR3 sequence (DNA): TGCGCCAGCAGTATTACAACCGGGGAGCTGTTTTTT.

By sample fraction, this clonotype is medium-sized. The rearrangement uses TRBV28 and TRBJ1-2; D remains ambiguous. Germline assignment: CDR1 MDHEN and CDR2 SYDVKM. V was shortened by 2 bases and J by 5 bases, with 12 bases between the two germline ends. CDR3 length: 14 amino acids. The CDR3: CASSLRGNGYGYTF. The CDR3 nucleotides are TGTGCCAGCAGTTTACGAGGGAATGGATATGGCTACACCTTC.

This clonotype was picked up many times. This sequence joins TRBV27 and TRBJ2-5; weak D call: TRBD1 (6 bases). Trimming removed 8 bases at V and 4 bases at J, with 8 bases between. Germline V gene data show CDR1 as MNHEY and CDR2 as SMNVEV (reference sequence). CDR3 length equals 11 residues. The DNA for the CDR3 is TGTGCCAGCGGGGGCGGAGAGACCCAGTACTTC. This gives the protein CASGGGETQYF.

On this clonotype itself: A much larger clonotype is one base distant, so this may be a read error. The conserved closing phenylalanine or tryptophan is absent in this CDR3, likely reflecting a read error. V and J are TRBV5-1 and TRBJ2-1; D is unclear. The V end was cut by 4 bases, the J end by 5 bases, with 4 bases between. The V gene's germline CDR1 is SGHRS and CDR2 YFSETQ. This CDR3 spans 11 amino acids. The CDR3 DNA reads TGCGCCAGCAGCAGTAACAATGAGCAGTTCTTA. It codes for CASSSNNEQFL.

This clonotype appeared many times. The chain combines TRBV11-3 with TRBJ1-3; no reliable D call. The V end was cut by 5 bases, the J end by 0 bases, with 5 bases between. The CDR3 loop spans 13 amino acids. Per the germline V gene, CDR1 is SGHNT and CDR2 is YENEEA. CDR3 sequence reads: CASSGGSGNTIYF. The CDR3 DNA sequence: TGTGCCAGCAGCGGAGGCTCTGGAAACACCATATATTTT.

Note on this clonotype: Since a much larger clone is just one base distant, this may be a read error. The chain combines TRBV28 with TRBJ2-3, with no clear D. Germline CDR1 reads MDHEN; CDR2 reads SYDVKM. This CDR3 contains 11 residues. In nucleotides, the CDR3 is TGTGCCAGCGGTTTCTCAGATACGCAGTATTTT. This sequence encodes CASGFSDTQYF. Variable domain in full (rest from reference TRBV28 and TRBJ2-3): DVKVTQSSRYLVKRTGEKVFLECVQDMDHENMFWYRQDPGLGLRLIYFSYDVKMKEKGDIPEGYSVSREKKERFSLILESASTNQTSMYLCASGFSDTQYFGPGTRLTVL.

The V gene is TRBV12-3 or TRBV12-4, the J gene TRBJ1-5, with D perhaps TRBD1 (5 bases). V lost 5 bases and J 3 bases, leaving 14 bases between the germline ends. There are 15 residues in the CDR3. The CDR3 nucleotides read TGTGCCAGCAGTCCTCCGGGGCCTTACAATCAGCCCCAGCATTTT. Protein sequence: CASSPPGPYNQPQHF.

A word on this clonotype: Being one base from a much bigger clone, this may be a read error. The rearrangement links TRBV6-5 to TRBJ2-3, with a possible D match to TRBD2 (5 bases). Per the germline V gene, CDR1 is MNHEY and CDR2 is SVGAGI. CDR3 length: 16 amino acids. Trimming took off 2 bases at V and 4 bases at J, with 16 bases between the two ends. The CDR3 region is CASSYTGNSSSDTQYF. CDR3 sequence (DNA): TGTGCCAGCAGTTACACCGGGAATAGTAGTTCAGATACGCAGTATTTT.

At least ten counts were recorded for this clonotype. The gene calls are TRBV20-1 and TRBJ2-7, with D uncertain. CDR3 length: 11 amino acids. Per germline, CDR1 DFQATT and CDR2 SNEGSKA (reference sequence). Trimming pared 1 base from V and 3 bases from J, leaving 4 bases between. CDR3 DNA sequence: TGCAGTGCTAGAGTTGACTACGAGCAGTACTTC. This translates into CSARVDYEQYF.

The chain couples TRBV24-1 to TRBJ2-3; D may be TRBD1 (6 bases). CDR1 and CDR2 (germline): KGHDR, SFDVKD. V was shortened by 6 bases and J by 12 bases, with 21 bases between the two germline ends. This CDR3 is 14 amino acids long. The DNA of the CDR3 is TGTGCCACCAGTTTAGCAGGGGCATTAGGAACACAGTATTTT. This translates into CATSLAGALGTQYF.

The V gene is TRBV3-1, the J gene TRBJ1-2; D is perhaps TRBD1 (5 bases). The CDR3 covers 16 residues. The germline CDR1 and CDR2 sequences are LGHDT and YNNKEL (reference sequence). The V gene lost 1 base and the J gene lost 2 bases, with 14 bases spanning the gap. The chain's CDR3 is CASSQGTRVFNYGYTF. CDR3 in DNA: TGTGCCAGCAGCCAAGGGACACGAGTTTTCAACTATGGCTACACCTTC.

This clonotype was picked up one time. The V call is TRBV19, the J call TRBJ2-2; the D is unclear. This CDR3 has 14 amino acids. CDR1 is LNHDA and CDR2 is SQIVND in the germline V gene (reference sequence). The V end was cut by 6 bases, the J end by 0 bases, with 8 bases between. The CDR3 nucleotides read TGTGCCAGTAGAACACGTACGAACACCGGGGAGCTGTTTTTT. Protein product: CASRTRTNTGELFF.

This sequence joins TRBV6-2 or TRBV6-3 and TRBJ1-1; D gene unclear. This CDR3 is built from 13 residues. Trimming cost V 7 bases and J 5 bases, with 14 bases left between them. Germline loops: CDR1 MNHEY, CDR2 SVGEGT. The CDR3 loop is CASIRMGGTEAFF. In DNA, the CDR3 is TGTGCCAGCATTCGGATGGGAGGGACTGAAGCTTTCTTT.

This chain joins TRBV11-1 and TRBJ2-5; D not certain. Germline CDR1 and CDR2: SGHAT and FQDESV (reference sequence). V lost 5 bases and J 2 bases, leaving 15 bases between the germline ends. The CDR3 has 15 residues. This CDR3 is CASSAQVQEQETQYF. Here the CDR3 DNA reads TGTGCCAGCAGCGCTCAGGTGCAGGAACAAGAGACCCAGTACTTC.

This clonotype showed up many times. At one of its ends the junction is not consistent with the germline gene, which may arise from a read error. The chain recombines TRBV2 with TRBJ2-7, with 8 positions matching TRBD1. CDR1 is SNHLY and CDR2 is FYNNEI in the germline V gene. The CDR3 length is 15 residues. CDR3 nucleotide sequence: TGTGCCAGCAGCGAAGGGTGGACAGGGTGGTACGAGCAGTACTTC. Translation gives CASSEGWTGWYEQYF.

This clonotype is judged medium-sized. The chain combines TRBV4-1 with TRBJ1-3; 8 bases align to TRBD1. The germline V gene encodes CDR1 MGHRA and CDR2 YSYEKL. J gave up 2 bases and V 0 bases, and 0 bases lay outside the gene matches. This CDR3 has 15 residues. The CDR3 loop reads CASSQEDRAGNTIYF. DNA of the CDR3: TGCGCCAGCAGCCAAGAGGACAGGGCTGGAAACACCATATATTTT.

This clonotype was recorded at least ten times. V is TRBV10-1 and J is TRBJ2-7, with unresolved D. The V gene lost 6 bases and the J gene lost 6 bases, with 12 bases spanning the gap. Germline loops: CDR1 WNHNN, CDR2 SYGVQD (reference sequence). This CDR3 region has 12 residues. The CDR3 loop reads CASSQLDGEQYF. Written as DNA, the CDR3 is TGCGCCAGCAGCCAGCTTGACGGCGAGCAGTACTTC.

Turning to this clonotype: Without the conserved terminal phenylalanine or tryptophan, this CDR3 likely stems from a read error. J is TRBJ2-7 and V is TRBV6-1; either TRBD1 or TRBD2 may supply D (6 bases each). Germline assignment: CDR1 MNHNS and CDR2 SASEGT. This CDR3 comprises 15 residues. With 6 bases removed from V and 3 bases from J, the gap between germline ends came to 18 bases. The CDR3 loop is CASRGGGKGGYEQYL. For the CDR3, the DNA is TGTGCCAGCAGGGGGGGCGGGAAAGGGGGCTACGAGCAGTACCTC.

In regard to this clonotype: This sequence may be a read error, since a much larger clone differs from it by one base. The chain joins TRBV19 to TRBJ1-2; D not resolved. Per germline, CDR1 LNHDA and CDR2 SQIVND (reference sequence). CDR3 length: 12 amino acids. The CDR3 nucleotides are TGTGCCAGTAGTCCCGAAGCCTATGGCCACACCTTC. Its protein product is CASSPEAYGHTF.